This T cell receptor beta chain was sequenced during a study of cytomegalovirus exposure and HLA in healthy donors. The data were produced by immunoSEQ multiplex PCR, yet TCRdb's version contains in-frame clones alone and is incomplete. The sample shows 250,000 to 350,000 clones, approximately 90% of them seen only once. This CDR3 is 15 amino acids long. J was trimmed by 3 bases and V by 6 bases; bases with no gene match: 4. In germline, CDR1 is MNHEY, CDR2 SVGAGI. The sequenced sample was PBMCs. The rearrangement uses TRBV6-5 and TRBJ2-5, with 13 positions matching TRBD2. The clonotype comes from a woman between 18 and 30 years old in good health and CMV-seronegative. This chain's CDR3 is CASSLTSGRKETQYF. CDR3 nucleotide sequence: TGTGCCAGCAGCCTGACTAGCGGGAGGAAAGAGACCCAGTACTTC.